This TCR beta chain was sequenced for a study of early stage breast cancer tumors. Study conclusions and caveats: Most shared enriched TCRB sequences were commonly generated ones.

Germline CDR1 SGHAT, CDR2 FQNNGV. V dropped 2 bases and J dropped 7; count of bases not matched to a gene: 7. This CDR3 is 14 amino acids long. This table comes from immunoSEQ multiplex PCR, and its TCRdb copy is limited to in-frame clones, with some not included. Counted here are about 29,000 clones, about four fifths occurring once; the ten biggest clones make up 9.3%. A remark on this clone: Its antigen is unidentified.

This TCR was sampled from a person aged 45-60 years with breast cancer. The genes are TRBV11-2 and TRBJ1-1; TRBD1 matches at 7 bases. Material for sequencing was blood. This chain's CDR3 is CASSLLTGTVEAFF. For the CDR3, the DNA is TGTGCCAGCAGCTTACTTACCGGGACAGTTGAAGCTTTCTTT.